This TCR beta chain originates from a study of T cell changes during pregnancy in multiple sclerosis. This CDR3 is 16 amino acids long. Germline V gene sequence: CDR1 SGHVS, CDR2 FNYEAQ. V lost 3 bases, J lost 1 base, and 3 bases stayed unmatched. Profiled with immunoSEQ multiplex PCR; TCRdb holds only in-frame clones, not every one. The profile shows about 70,000 clones, roughly 94% of them singletons. This clone was detected only once. This specimen was peripheral blood, taken in the third trimester of pregnancy. The receptor comes from a female donor with multiple sclerosis, enrolled in a pregnancy study. This chain links TRBV7-6 with TRBJ2-3, with 11 bases identical to TRBD1. The CDR3, as DNA: TGTGCCAGCAGCTTGGGACAGGGGGTAGGCACAGATACGCAGTATTTT. Amino acids: CASSLGQGVGTDTQYF.